The text below deals with one T cell receptor beta chain. What it binds is unknown. The data derive from a study of OX40 agonist ivuxolimab in advanced cancers. Background on the study: Every 2 weeks, ivuxolimab was infused into the patients intravenously at between 0.01 and 10 mg/kg. With a range of roughly 23 to 79, age averaged approximately 55 years, and 75% to 90% were male.

Whole-study results and caveats: CD8+ T cells were the subset that, on average, had more expanded clones than CD4+.

V was shortened by 2 bases and J by 0 bases, with 13 bases between the two germline ends. The germline V gene has CDR1 SGHTA and CDR2 FQGNSA. This CDR3 comprises 16 residues. Here immunoSEQ multiplex PCR was the method, and the copy in TCRdb shows in-frame clones only, minus some. The data hold 63,000 or so clones, with roughly 84% observed a single time. V usage is TRBV7-2 and J usage is TRBJ1-2; tentative D call: TRBD1 (6 bases). The receptor comes from an adult with an advanced solid tumor such as melanoma, head and neck, liver or kidney cancer. Here the sequenced sample was CD4+ or CD8+ T cells sorted from blood, taken in a trial of the OX40 agonist ivuxolimab. Here the CDR3 DNA reads TGTGCCAGCAGCTTAAGGGTAGACAGGTCTAACTATGGCTACACCTTC. It translates to CASSLRVDRSNYGYTF.